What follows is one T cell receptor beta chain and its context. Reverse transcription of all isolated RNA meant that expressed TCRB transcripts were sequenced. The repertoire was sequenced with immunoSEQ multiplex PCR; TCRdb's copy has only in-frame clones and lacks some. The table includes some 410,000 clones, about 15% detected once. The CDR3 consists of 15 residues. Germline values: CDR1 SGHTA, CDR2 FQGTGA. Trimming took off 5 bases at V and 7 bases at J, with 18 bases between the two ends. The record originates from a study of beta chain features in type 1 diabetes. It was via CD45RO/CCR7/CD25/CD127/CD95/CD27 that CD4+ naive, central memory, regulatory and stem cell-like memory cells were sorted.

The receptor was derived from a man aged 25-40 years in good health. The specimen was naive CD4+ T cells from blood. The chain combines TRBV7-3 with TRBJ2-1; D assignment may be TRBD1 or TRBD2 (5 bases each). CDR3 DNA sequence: TGTGCCAGCAGCCAGGGTAGTGCCCGGGGAAATGAGCAGTTCTTC. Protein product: CASSQGSARGNEQFF.